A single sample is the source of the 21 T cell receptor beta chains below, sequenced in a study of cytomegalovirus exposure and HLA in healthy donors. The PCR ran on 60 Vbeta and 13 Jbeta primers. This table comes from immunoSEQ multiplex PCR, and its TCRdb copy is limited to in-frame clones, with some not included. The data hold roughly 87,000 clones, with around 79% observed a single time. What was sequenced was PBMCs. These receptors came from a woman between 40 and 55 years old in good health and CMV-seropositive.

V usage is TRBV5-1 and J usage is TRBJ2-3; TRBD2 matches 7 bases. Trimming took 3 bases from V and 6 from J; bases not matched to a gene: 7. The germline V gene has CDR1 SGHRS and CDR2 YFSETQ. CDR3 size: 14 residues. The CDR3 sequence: CASSSTQGGDTQYF. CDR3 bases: TGCGCCAGCAGCTCGACCCAGGGAGGGGATACGCAGTATTTT.

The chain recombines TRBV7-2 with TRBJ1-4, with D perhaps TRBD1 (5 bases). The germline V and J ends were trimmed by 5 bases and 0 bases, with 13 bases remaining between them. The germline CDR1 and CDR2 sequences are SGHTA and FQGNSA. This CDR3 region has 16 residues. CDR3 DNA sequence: TGTGCCAGCAGCCCCCGACCCAGGGCAACTAATGAAAAACTGTTTTTT. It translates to CASSPRPRATNEKLFF.

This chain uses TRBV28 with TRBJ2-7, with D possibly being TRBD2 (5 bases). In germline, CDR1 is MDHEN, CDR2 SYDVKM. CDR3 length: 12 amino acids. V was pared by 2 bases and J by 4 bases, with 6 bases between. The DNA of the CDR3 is TGTGCCAGCAGTTTAGAGGGTTACGAGCAGTACTTC. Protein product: CASSLEGYEQYF.

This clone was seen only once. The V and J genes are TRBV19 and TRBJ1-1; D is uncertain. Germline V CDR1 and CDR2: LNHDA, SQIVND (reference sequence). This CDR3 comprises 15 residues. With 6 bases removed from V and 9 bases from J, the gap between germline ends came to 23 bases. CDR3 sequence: CASSAVGSHAGKAFF. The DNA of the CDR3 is TGTGCCAGTAGCGCAGTGGGGTCGCATGCGGGGAAAGCTTTCTTT.

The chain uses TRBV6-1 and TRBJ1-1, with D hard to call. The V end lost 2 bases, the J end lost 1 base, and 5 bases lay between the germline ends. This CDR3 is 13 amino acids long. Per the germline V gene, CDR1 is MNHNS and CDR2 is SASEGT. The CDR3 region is CASSERGNTEAFF. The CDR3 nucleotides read TGTGCCAGCAGTGAAAGAGGGAACACTGAAGCTTTCTTT.

Here the CDR3 reads CASSPFPGTATHSYEQYF. As DNA, the CDR3 is TGTGCCAGCAGCCCGTTTCCGGGGACAGCTACCCACTCCTACGAGCAGTACTTC. This rearrangement joins TRBV14 to TRBJ2-7; 7 nucleotides line up with TRBD1. This CDR3 has 18 residues. V lost 4 bases, J lost 0 bases, and 15 bases stayed unmatched. Germline values: CDR1 SGHDN, CDR2 FVKESK.

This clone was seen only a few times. In nucleotides, the CDR3 is TGCGCCAGCAGCCCCAGGACAGGGGGCAGGACAGATACGCAGTATTTT. Residues: CASSPRTGGRTDTQYF. V is TRBV5-1 and J is TRBJ2-3, with 11 nucleotides matching TRBD1. Trimming at V came to 4 bases and at J to 3 bases, leaving 7 bases not matched to a gene. The CDR3 contains 16 residues. The germline V gene has CDR1 SGHRS and CDR2 YFSETQ.

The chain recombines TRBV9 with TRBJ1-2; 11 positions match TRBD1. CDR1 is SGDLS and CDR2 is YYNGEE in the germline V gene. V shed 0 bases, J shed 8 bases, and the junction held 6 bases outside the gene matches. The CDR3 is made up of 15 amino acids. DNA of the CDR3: TGTGCCAGCAGCGTAGAAGGGACAGGGGGGCGAGGCTACACCTTC. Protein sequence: CASSVEGTGGRGYTF.

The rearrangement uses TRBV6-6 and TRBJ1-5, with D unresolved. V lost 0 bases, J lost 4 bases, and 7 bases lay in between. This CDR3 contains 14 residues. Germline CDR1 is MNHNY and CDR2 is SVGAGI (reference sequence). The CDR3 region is CASSYSGENQPQHF. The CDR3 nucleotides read TGTGCCAGCAGTTACTCGGGAGAAAATCAGCCCCAGCATTTT.

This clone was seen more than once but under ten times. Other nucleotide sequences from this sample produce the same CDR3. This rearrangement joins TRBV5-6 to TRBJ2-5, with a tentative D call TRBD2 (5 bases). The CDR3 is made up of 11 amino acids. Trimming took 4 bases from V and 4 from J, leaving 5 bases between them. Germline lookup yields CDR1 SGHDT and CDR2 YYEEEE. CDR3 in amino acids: CASSSGETQYF. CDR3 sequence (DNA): TGTGCCAGCAGCAGCGGAGAGACCCAGTACTTC.

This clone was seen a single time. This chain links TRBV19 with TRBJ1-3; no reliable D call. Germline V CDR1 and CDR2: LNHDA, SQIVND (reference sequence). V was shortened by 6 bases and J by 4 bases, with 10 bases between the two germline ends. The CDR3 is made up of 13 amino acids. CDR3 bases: TGTGCCAGTAGCACAAACCTCGGAAACACCATATATTTT. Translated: CASSTNLGNTIYF.

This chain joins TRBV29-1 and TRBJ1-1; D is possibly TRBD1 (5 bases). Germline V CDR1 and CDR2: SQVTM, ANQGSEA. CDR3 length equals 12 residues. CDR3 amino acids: CSSTTGSTEAFF. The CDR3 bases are TGCAGTTCAACAACAGGTTCCACTGAAGCTTTCTTT.

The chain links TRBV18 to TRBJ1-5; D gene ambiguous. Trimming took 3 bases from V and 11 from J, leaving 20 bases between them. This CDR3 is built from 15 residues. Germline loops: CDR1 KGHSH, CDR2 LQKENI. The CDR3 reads CASSPGDIGSWAQHF. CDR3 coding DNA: TGTGCCAGCTCACCCGGCGACATTGGCTCTTGGGCCCAGCATTTT.

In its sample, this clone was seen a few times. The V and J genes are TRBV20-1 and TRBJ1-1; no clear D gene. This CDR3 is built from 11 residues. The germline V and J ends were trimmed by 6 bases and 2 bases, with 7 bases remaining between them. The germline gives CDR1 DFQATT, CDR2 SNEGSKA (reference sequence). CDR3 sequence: CSASLNTEAFF. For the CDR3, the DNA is TGCAGTGCATCCCTAAACACTGAAGCTTTCTTT.

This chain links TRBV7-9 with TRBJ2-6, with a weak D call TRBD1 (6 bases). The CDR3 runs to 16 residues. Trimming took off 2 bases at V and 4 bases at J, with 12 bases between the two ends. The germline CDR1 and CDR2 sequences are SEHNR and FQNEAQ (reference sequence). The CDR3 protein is CASSLPQGKGANVLTF. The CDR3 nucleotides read TGTGCCAGCAGCTTACCACAGGGTAAAGGGGCCAACGTCCTGACTTTC.

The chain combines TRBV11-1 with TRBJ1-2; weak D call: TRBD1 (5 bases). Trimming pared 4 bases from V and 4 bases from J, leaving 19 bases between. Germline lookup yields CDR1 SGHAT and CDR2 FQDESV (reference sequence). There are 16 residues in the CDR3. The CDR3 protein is CASSSRTTHSSYGYTF. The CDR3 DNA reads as TGTGCCAGCAGCTCAAGGACAACCCACTCTAGCTATGGCTACACCTTC.

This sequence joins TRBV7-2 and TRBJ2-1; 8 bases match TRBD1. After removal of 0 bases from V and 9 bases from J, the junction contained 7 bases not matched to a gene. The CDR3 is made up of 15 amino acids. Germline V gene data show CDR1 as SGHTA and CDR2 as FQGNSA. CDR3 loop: CASSLAGQASSEQFF. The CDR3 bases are TGTGCCAGCAGCTTAGCGGGACAGGCGAGTTCTGAGCAGTTCTTC.

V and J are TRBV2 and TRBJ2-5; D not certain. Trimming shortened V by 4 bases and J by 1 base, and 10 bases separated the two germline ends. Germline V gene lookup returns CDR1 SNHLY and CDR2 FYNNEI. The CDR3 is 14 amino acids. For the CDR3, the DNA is TGTGCCAGCAGTGGGGCTTTAATCCAAGAGACCCAGTACTTC. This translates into CASSGALIQETQYF.

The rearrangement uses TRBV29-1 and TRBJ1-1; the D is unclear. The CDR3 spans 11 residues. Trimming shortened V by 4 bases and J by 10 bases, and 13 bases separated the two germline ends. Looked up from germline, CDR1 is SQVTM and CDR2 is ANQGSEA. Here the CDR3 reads CSVGEPERAFF. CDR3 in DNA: TGCAGCGTTGGGGAGCCGGAGCGAGCTTTCTTT. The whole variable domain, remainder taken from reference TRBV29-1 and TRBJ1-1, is SAVISQKPSRDICQRGTSLTIQCQVDSQVTMMFWYRQQPGQSLTLIATANQGSEATYESGFVIDKFPISRPNLTFSTLTVSNMSPEDSSIYLCSVGEPERAFFGQGTRLTVV.

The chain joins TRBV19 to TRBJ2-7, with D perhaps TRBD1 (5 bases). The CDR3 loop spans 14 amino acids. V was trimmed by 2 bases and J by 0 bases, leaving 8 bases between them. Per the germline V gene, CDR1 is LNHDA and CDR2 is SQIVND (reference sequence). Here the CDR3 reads CASSITGVSYEQYF. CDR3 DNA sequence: TGTGCCAGTAGTATAACAGGTGTCTCCTACGAGCAGTACTTC.

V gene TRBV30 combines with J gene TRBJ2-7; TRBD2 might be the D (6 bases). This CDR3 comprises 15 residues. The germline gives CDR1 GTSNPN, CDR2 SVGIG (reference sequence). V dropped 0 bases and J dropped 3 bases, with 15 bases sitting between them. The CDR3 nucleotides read TGTGCCTGGAGTGTTTCGGAACTAGCTCGCTACGAGCAGTACTTC. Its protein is CAWSVSELARYEQYF.